A single sample gave rise to the 8 T cell receptor beta chains below, sequenced in a study of graft-versus-host responses after intestinal transplantation. Sequenced by immunoSEQ multiplex PCR; TCRdb stores in-frame clones only, minus some. Here the sample spans 80,000 to 95,000 clones, about 92% being singletons. These receptors are not linked to any known antigen. The sample here was unstimulated CD8+ T cells sorted from spleen or lymph node cells, taken before intestinal transplant. These receptors were obtained from a human donor who received an intestinal transplant.

The rearrangement joins TRBV18 to TRBJ2-5; D remains unclear. CDR3 length: 11 amino acids. Germline values: CDR1 KGHSH, CDR2 LQKENI. V was shortened by 4 bases and J by 4 bases, with 4 bases between the two germline ends. The CDR3 DNA sequence: TGTGCCAGCTCACGAGGAGAGACCCAGTACTTC. Translating it yields CASSRGETQYF.

The rearrangement links TRBV4-1 to TRBJ1-5, with D perhaps matching TRBD1 (6 bases). This CDR3 has 13 amino acids. V was shortened by 1 base and J by 7 bases, with 8 bases between the two germline ends. CDR1 MGHRA and CDR2 YSYEKL come from the germline V gene. The CDR3 DNA follows: TGCGCCAGCAGCCAAGTCCAGGGGCAGCCCCAGCATTTT. Amino acids: CASSQVQGQPQHF.

The J gene is TRBJ2-3, the V gene TRBV7-9; 7 bases align to TRBD2. The CDR3 is 13 amino acids. Germline V gene data show CDR1 as SEHNR and CDR2 as FQNEAQ (reference sequence). With 5 bases clipped from V and 5 bases from J, the junction kept 4 bases outside the gene matches. Written as DNA, the CDR3 is TGTGCCAGCAGCCTCAGCGGGGAAGATACGCAGTATTTT. It is translated as CASSLSGEDTQYF.

This chain links TRBV13 with TRBJ2-7; 9 positions agree with TRBD1. J lost 2 bases, V lost 3 bases, and 5 bases had no gene match. Germline loops: CDR1 PRHDT, CDR2 FYEKMQ (reference sequence). This CDR3 spans 15 amino acids. Here the CDR3 reads CASSFEGQGTYEQYF. The CDR3 coding sequence is TGTGCCAGCAGCTTCGAGGGACAGGGAACCTACGAGCAGTACTTC.

This chain links TRBV4-3 with TRBJ2-4; 9 bases are a match to TRBD2. This CDR3 region has 20 residues. Germline V gene data show CDR1 as LGHNA and CDR2 as YSLEER. Trimming at V came to 0 bases and at J to 0 bases, leaving 12 bases not matched to a gene. The CDR3 coding sequence is TGCGCCAGCAGCCAAGAGGGCGGGGGGGCGGTTTCCCTAGCCAAAAACATTCAGTACTTC. It yields the protein CASSQEGGGAVSLAKNIQYF.

The chain uses TRBV5-4 and TRBJ1-1; possible D gene TRBD1, 5 bases. V was pared by 3 bases and J by 5 bases, with 17 bases between. CDR3 size: 15 residues. Germline V lookup: CDR1 SGHNT, CDR2 YYREEE (reference sequence). The CDR3 here is CASSSSWGGGTEAFF. Here the CDR3 DNA reads TGTGCCAGCAGCTCCTCCTGGGGGGGTGGTACTGAAGCTTTCTTT.

The chain recombines TRBV27 with TRBJ2-3; 7 bases line up with TRBD1. The CDR3 covers 15 residues. V shed 5 bases and J 2 bases; nucleotides not matched to a gene: 7. Germline-derived CDR1 and CDR2 are MNHEY and SMNVEV (reference sequence). DNA for the CDR3: TGTGCCAGCAGTAACCCGGGACAGTCCACAGATACGCAGTATTTT. It yields the protein CASSNPGQSTDTQYF.

The chain is built from TRBV7-9 and TRBJ2-5, with D unclear. The DNA end lines up better with TRBJ2-7; the J call may be wrong. Germline lookup yields CDR1 SEHNR and CDR2 FQNEAQ (reference sequence). This CDR3 is built from 12 residues. CDR3 DNA sequence: TGTGCCAGCAGCTTAGGCACCACCGAGCAGTACTTC. This translates into CASSLGTTEQYF.